One and the same sample provided the 9 T cell receptor beta chains below, sequenced in a study of blood T cell repertoires in COVID-19. Repertoires were generated with immunoSEQ multiplex PCR, while TCRdb's copy carries only in-frame clones and drops some. The data contain about 80,000 clones, 80% of them singletons. The sequencing input was peripheral blood. The receptors derive from a man in his sixties with active or convalescent COVID-19.

CDR3 amino acids: CASSLTGGYNSPLHF. CDR3 bases: TGTGCCAGCAGCTTGACCGGGGGCTATAATTCACCCCTCCACTTT. The chain carries TRBV7-2 and TRBJ1-6; TRBD1 might be the D (5 bases). The length of the CDR3 is 15 residues. Germline V CDR1 and CDR2: SGHTA, FQGNSA. Trimming removed 3 bases from V and 3 bases from J, with 9 bases in between. Supplemented by reference TRBV7-2 and TRBJ1-6, the full variable domain reads GAGVSQSPSNKVTEKGKDVELRCDPISGHTALYWYRQSLGQGLEFLIYFQGNSAPDKSGLPSDRFSAERTGGSVSTLTIQRTQQEDSAVYLCASSLTGGYNSPLHFGNGTRLTVT.

This rearrangement joins TRBV7-2 to TRBJ2-7, with a tentative D call TRBD1 (6 bases). This CDR3 comprises 14 residues. The V and J ends lost 3 bases and 2 bases respectively, with 11 bases between them. CDR1 and CDR2 (germline): SGHTA, FQGNSA. This CDR3 reads CASSFTTGTYEQYF. The CDR3 bases are TGTGCCAGCAGCTTTACGACAGGAACCTACGAGCAGTACTTC.

CDR3 region: CASSVATGAYGYTF. The DNA for the CDR3 is TGTGCCAGCAGCGTAGCCACAGGAGCCTATGGCTACACCTTC. The chain joins TRBV9 to TRBJ1-2; tentative D call: TRBD1 (5 bases). The CDR3 is 14 residues long. V was clipped by 0 bases and J by 4 bases, with 10 bases between them. The germline V gene has CDR1 SGDLS and CDR2 YYNGEE.

CDR3 region: CASRPRGMVVYEQYF. The CDR3 DNA follows: TGTGCCAGCAGGCCTCGGGGGATGGTAGTCTACGAGCAGTACTTC. The rearrangement uses TRBV6-5 and TRBJ2-7, with a tentative D call TRBD2 (6 bases). The CDR3 loop spans 15 amino acids. Germline V gene lookup returns CDR1 MNHEY and CDR2 SVGAGI. The germline V and J ends were trimmed by 6 bases and 3 bases, with 18 bases remaining between them.

The count of this clone is one. The chain uses TRBV19 and TRBJ1-2, with no clear D. This CDR3 is built from 14 residues. V gave up 5 bases and J gave up 0 bases, with 10 bases separating them. Germline V gives CDR1 LNHDA, CDR2 SQIVND (reference sequence). CDR3 nucleotide sequence: TGTGCCAGTAGTCCAGGCTCCTCTAACTATGGCTACACCTTC. Protein: CASSPGSSNYGYTF.

V is TRBV19 and J is TRBJ1-2; TRBD1 aligns across 9 bases. The J segment lost 4 bases and the V segment lost 4 bases, leaving 10 bases of the junction unmatched. CDR1 and CDR2 (germline): LNHDA, SQIVND (reference sequence). The CDR3 runs 16 residues. CDR3 bases: TGTGCCAGTAGTAAATCCACGGGACAGGGCTCCTATGGCTACACCTTC. Its protein is CASSKSTGQGSYGYTF.

The V and J genes are TRBV19 and TRBJ1-2; TRBD1 aligns across 7 bases. CDR1 and CDR2 (germline): LNHDA, SQIVND (reference sequence). The junction had 8 bases not matched to a gene; V was cut back by 5 bases and J by 5 bases. CDR3 length equals 14 residues. The CDR3 nucleotides read TGTGCCAGTAGTGGCCTACAGGGGTTATATGGCTACACCTTC. Residues: CASSGLQGLYGYTF.

This clone was observed a single time. The chain has TRBV30 and TRBJ1-1; 9 nucleotides agree with TRBD1. V trimming: 2 bases; J trimming: 5 bases; junction bases outside the gene matches: 6. The germline CDR1 and CDR2 sequences are GTSNPN and SVGIG (reference sequence). The CDR3 is 14 residues long. For the CDR3, the DNA is TGTGCCTGGAGTATAACAGGGGGCATAACTGAAGCTTTCTTT. This gives the protein CAWSITGGITEAFF.

This clone was counted once. The chain joins TRBV19 to TRBJ1-6; 8 bases match TRBD1. Germline V gene data show CDR1 as LNHDA and CDR2 as SQIVND (reference sequence). Unmatched junction bases numbered 7, after V lost 4 bases and J lost 5 bases. The CDR3 is made up of 16 amino acids. This CDR3 is CASSNRQGNNNSPLHF. CDR3 nucleotides: TGTGCCAGTAGTAATCGACAGGGGAATAATAATTCACCCCTCCACTTT.